A single sample gave rise to the 2 T cell receptor beta chains below, sequenced in a study of CD8 T cells in ankylosing spondylitis. Study outcomes and limitations: In ankylosing spondylitis blood, a motif of seven to nine highly homologous TCR beta variants appeared characteristic.

TCRdb processed the 5' RACE reads anew with MiXCR; each CDR3 protein has one entry. The profile covers some 240,000 distinct CDR3 sequences, with approximately 7.4% appearing a single time and approximately 15% taken by the ten largest. The antigens these receptors bind are not known. The sequencing input was blood, either unsorted or a sorted T cell fraction (not recorded which). Receptor source: a male donor with ankylosing spondylitis.

This clonotype was counted many times. The chain combines TRBV7-8 with TRBJ2-1; the D is unclear. V lost 1 base to trimming and J lost 0 bases, with 10 bases between them. This CDR3 comprises 16 residues. CDR1 and CDR2 (germline): SGHVS, FQNEAQ. CDR3 coding DNA: TGTGCCAGCAGCTTAGGGGCTCGGAGCTCCTACAATGAGCAGTTCTTC. Its translation: CASSLGARSSYNEQFF.

This clonotype came up many times. This chain connects TRBV11-2 to TRBJ2-7; D is perhaps TRBD2 (5 bases). The CDR3 has 14 amino acids. CDR1 is SGHAT, CDR2 FQNNGV, per germline. V lost 2 bases and J lost 6, with 14 bases in between. The CDR3 sequence: CASSLMGVTPEQYF. DNA of the CDR3: TGTGCCAGCAGCTTAATGGGAGTAACCCCCGAGCAGTACTTC.